These 10 T cell receptor beta chains were sequenced from one sample in a study of CD8 T cells in ankylosing spondylitis. Each CDR3 protein is one row after TCRdb ran MiXCR on the 5' RACE reads. The profile shows 250,000 to 400,000 distinct CDR3 sequences, around 10% of them singletons. Sequences were obtained from blood, either unsorted or a sorted T cell fraction (not recorded which). These receptor sequences come from a female donor with ankylosing spondylitis or in good health (not recorded which).

This clonotype was counted between two and nine times. This chain links TRBV20-1 with TRBJ2-2; a possible D gene is TRBD2 (6 bases). The CDR3 extends over 15 amino acids. Trimming removed 6 bases at V and 1 base at J, with 15 bases between. CDR1 is DFQATT and CDR2 is SNEGSKA in the germline V gene (reference sequence). In nucleotides, the CDR3 is TGCAGTGCCCACCTGGCGGGGAGGAACACCGGGGAGCTGTTTTTT. Translation: CSAHLAGRNTGELFF.

Written as DNA, the CDR3 is TGTGCCAGCAGTTTTCGGACAGAGAACACTGAAGCTTTCTTT. The encoded protein is CASSFRTENTEAFF. The chain is built from TRBV27 and TRBJ1-1, with D tentatively TRBD1 (6 bases). This CDR3 contains 14 residues. With 3 bases removed from V and 1 base from J, the gap between germline ends came to 9 bases. Per germline, CDR1 MNHEY and CDR2 SMNVEV (reference sequence).

In its sample, this clonotype was seen many times. The chain has TRBV27 and TRBJ1-5; D remains ambiguous. Trimming cost V 6 bases and J 2 bases, with 11 bases left between them. The length of the CDR3 is 14 residues. CDR1 is MNHEY, CDR2 SMNVEV, per germline (reference sequence). In nucleotides, the CDR3 is TGTGCCAGCAGCCCCGCATCTGGCAATCAGCCCCAGCATTTT. Its translation: CASSPASGNQPQHF.

This clonotype was counted at least ten times. The chain joins TRBV20-1 to TRBJ1-1; D is possibly TRBD1 (5 bases). Trimming cost V 7 bases and J 4 bases, with 10 bases left between them. Germline lookup yields CDR1 DFQATT and CDR2 SNEGSKA (reference sequence). The CDR3 is made up of 11 amino acids. The CDR3 region is CSVKGATEAFF. CDR3 sequence (DNA): TGCAGTGTAAAAGGGGCCACTGAAGCTTTCTTT.

This rearrangement joins TRBV21-1 to TRBJ2-2; the D call in the table, TRBD1, was not verified against the DNA. TRBV21-1 is recorded as a pseudogene. The CDR3 consists of 16 residues. The DNA of the CDR3 is TGTGCCAGCAGCATCTCGACAGGAGCGAACACCGGGGAGCTGTTTTTT. This encodes CASSISTGANTGELFF.

This clonotype was observed at least ten times. V is TRBV5-1 and J is TRBJ2-5, with 8 bases aligning to TRBD1. This CDR3 spans 14 amino acids. The V segment lost 2 bases and the J segment 2 bases; nucleotides outside the gene matches: 2. Germline CDR1 SGHRS, CDR2 YFSETQ. The CDR3 DNA follows: TGCGCCAGCAGCTTATACAGGGGGCAAGAGACCCAGTACTTC. Translating gives CASSLYRGQETQYF.

This clonotype was seen at least ten times. CDR3 bases: TGCAGTGCTGGCCGCTTCGAAATCAAGGCCCAGCATTTT. Its translation is CSAGRFEIKAQHF. The chain employs TRBV20-1 and TRBJ1-5, with D unresolved. Trimming removed 5 bases at V and 11 bases at J, with 19 bases between. The germline V gene encodes CDR1 DFQATT and CDR2 SNEGSKA (reference sequence). This CDR3 spans 13 amino acids.

This clonotype has more than one count but fewer than ten. The chain combines TRBV25-1 with TRBJ2-6; D unresolved. The CDR3 contains 16 residues. CDR1 MGHDK and CDR2 SYGVNS come from the germline V gene. V lost 5 bases and J lost 0, with 11 bases in between. The CDR3 sequence is CASSPRAVSGANVLTF. As DNA, the CDR3 is TGTGCCAGCAGTCCCCGAGCCGTCTCTGGGGCCAACGTCCTGACTTTC.

This clonotype was seen many times. The CDR3 here is CSVSGGLLDEQYF. As DNA, the CDR3 is TGCAGCGTTAGTGGGGGTTTGTTGGACGAGCAGTACTTC. The chain recombines TRBV29-1 with TRBJ2-7; D tentatively fits TRBD1 or TRBD2 (5 bases each). Germline assignment: CDR1 SQVTM and CDR2 ANQGSEA. This CDR3 region has 13 residues. Trimming stripped 5 bases from V and 5 bases from J, with 16 bases between.

The chain joins TRBV5-1 to TRBJ1-1, with D perhaps TRBD1 (6 bases). Trimming took off 4 bases at V and 0 bases at J, with 19 bases between the two ends. This CDR3 has 17 amino acids. From germline, CDR1 is SGHRS and CDR2 YFSETQ. The CDR3 DNA reads as TGCGCCAGCAGCGAAGCCGGGACATCGAGCATGAACACTGAAGCTTTCTTT. It encodes CASSEAGTSSMNTEAFF.